The text below deals with one T cell receptor beta chain. The CDR3 runs to 17 residues. Losses at the gene ends were 0 bases for V and 0 bases for J; bases not matched to a gene: 9. The germline CDR1 and CDR2 sequences are SGDLS and YYNGEE. Assay: immunoSEQ multiplex PCR; the TCRdb copy retains only in-frame clones and omits some. Of some 320,000 clones in the sample, roughly 86% were seen once. This specimen comes from a study of blood T cell repertoires in COVID-19. The chain employs TRBV9 and TRBJ2-7; 7 bases are a match to TRBD1. This sequence was found in a woman aged 30 to 39 with COVID-19, enrolled during active disease. Sequencing was performed on peripheral blood. The CDR3 coding sequence is TGTGCCAGCAGCGTAGATGAGGGGGCGCAACTCTCCTACGAGCAGTACTTC. It codes for CASSVDEGAQLSYEQYF.